This TCR beta chain was recorded in a study of lymphopenia after photon versus proton radiotherapy. Points from the study as a whole: Only patients who died were analyzed for survival; proton advantage is unproven. Post-nadir diversity loss with photons came from oligoclonal expansion, particularly CD8+ Temra cells. Larger post-nadir TCR diversity loss correlated inversely with survival in deceased patients. Under photons, naive T cells and diversity fell while effector/memory populations rose.

Comment on this clone: Its antigen remains unidentified.

This CDR3 spans 14 amino acids. Germline trimming cut 5 bases from V and 4 bases from J; bases unmatched to any gene: 2. CDR1 MDHEN and CDR2 SYDVKM come from the germline V gene. Some clones are missing from TCRdb's copy, which holds only in-frame ones; the method was immunoSEQ multiplex PCR. Altogether more than 50,000 clones are present, around 80% being singletons, with the ten largest covering 25% to 30%. This sequence joins TRBV28 and TRBJ2-1; TRBD2 aligns across 10 bases. The sequencing here drew on peripheral blood, taken from a patient treated with photon-based radiotherapy. The sequence was obtained from a man aged 50-59 years with gastric cancer. The CDR3 region has the DNA TGTGCCAGCAGTGAACTAGCGGGATACAATGAGCAGTTCTTC. Translated, it gives CASSELAGYNEQFF.